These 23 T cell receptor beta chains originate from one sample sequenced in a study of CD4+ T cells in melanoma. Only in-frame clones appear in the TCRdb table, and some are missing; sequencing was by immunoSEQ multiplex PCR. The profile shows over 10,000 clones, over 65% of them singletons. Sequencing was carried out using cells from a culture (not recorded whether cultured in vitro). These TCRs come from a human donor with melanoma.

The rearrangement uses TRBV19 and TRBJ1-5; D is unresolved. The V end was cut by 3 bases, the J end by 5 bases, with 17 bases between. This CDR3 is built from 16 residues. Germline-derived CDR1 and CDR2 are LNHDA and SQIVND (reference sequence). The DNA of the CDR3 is TGTGCCAGTAGTATGGCCGGGGTTAGAGCCTATCAGCCCCAGCATTTT. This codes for CASSMAGVRAYQPQHF.

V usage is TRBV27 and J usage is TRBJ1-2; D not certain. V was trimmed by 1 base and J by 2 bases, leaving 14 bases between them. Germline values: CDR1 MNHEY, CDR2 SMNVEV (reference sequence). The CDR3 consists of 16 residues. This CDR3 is CASSLFYQQANYGYTF. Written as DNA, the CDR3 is TGTGCCAGCAGTTTATTCTACCAACAAGCGAACTATGGCTACACCTTC.

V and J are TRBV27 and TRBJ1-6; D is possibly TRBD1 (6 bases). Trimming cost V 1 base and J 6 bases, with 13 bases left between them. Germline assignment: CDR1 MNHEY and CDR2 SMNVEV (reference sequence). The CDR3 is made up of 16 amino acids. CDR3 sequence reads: CASSLLHRDPNSPLHF. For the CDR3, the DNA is TGTGCCAGCAGTTTATTACACAGGGACCCTAATTCACCCCTCCACTTT.

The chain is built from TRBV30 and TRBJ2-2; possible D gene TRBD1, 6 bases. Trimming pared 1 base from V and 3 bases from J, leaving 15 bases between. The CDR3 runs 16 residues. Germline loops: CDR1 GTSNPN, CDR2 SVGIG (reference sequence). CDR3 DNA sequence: TGTGCCTGGAGTGCCCTAGGACAGACGGACACCGGGGAGCTGTTTTTT. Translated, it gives CAWSALGQTDTGELFF.

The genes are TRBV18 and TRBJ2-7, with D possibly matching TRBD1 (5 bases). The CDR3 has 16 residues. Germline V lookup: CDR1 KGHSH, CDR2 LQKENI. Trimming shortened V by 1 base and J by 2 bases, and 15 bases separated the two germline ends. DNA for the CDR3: TGTGCCAGCTCACCACTGAGGTTGACAGCCGCCTACGAGCAGTACTTC. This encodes CASSPLRLTAAYEQYF.

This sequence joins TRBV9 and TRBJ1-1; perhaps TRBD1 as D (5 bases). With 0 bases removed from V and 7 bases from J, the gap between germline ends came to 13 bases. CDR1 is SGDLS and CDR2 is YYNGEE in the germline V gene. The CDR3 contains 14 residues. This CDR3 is CASSVVSGGGEAFF. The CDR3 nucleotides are TGTGCCAGCAGCGTAGTTTCGGGGGGGGGTGAAGCTTTCTTT.

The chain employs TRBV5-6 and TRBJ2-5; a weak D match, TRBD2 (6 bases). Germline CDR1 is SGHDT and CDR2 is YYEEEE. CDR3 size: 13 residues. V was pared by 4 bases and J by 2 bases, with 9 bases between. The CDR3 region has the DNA TGTGCCAGCAGCCCCGGGACTCAAGAGACCCAGTACTTC. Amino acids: CASSPGTQETQYF.

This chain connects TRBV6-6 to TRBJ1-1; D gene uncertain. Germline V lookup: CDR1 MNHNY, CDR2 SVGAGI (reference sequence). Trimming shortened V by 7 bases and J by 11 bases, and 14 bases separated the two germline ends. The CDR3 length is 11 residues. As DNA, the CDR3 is TGTGCCAGCATCGCGGAGGTAGGGGCTTTCTTT. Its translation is CASIAEVGAFF.

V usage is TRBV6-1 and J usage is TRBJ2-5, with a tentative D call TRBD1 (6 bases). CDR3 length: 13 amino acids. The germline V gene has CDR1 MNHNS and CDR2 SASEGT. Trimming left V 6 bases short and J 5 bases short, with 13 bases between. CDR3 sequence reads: CASRKQGEETQYF. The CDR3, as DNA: TGTGCCAGCAGAAAACAGGGTGAGGAGACCCAGTACTTC.

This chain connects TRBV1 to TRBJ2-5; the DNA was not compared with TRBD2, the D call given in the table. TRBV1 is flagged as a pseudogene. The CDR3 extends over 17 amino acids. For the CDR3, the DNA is TGCACCAGCAGCCAAAATTTACGACTAGAACCTCAAGAGACCCAGTACTTC. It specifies CTSSQNLRLEPQETQYF.

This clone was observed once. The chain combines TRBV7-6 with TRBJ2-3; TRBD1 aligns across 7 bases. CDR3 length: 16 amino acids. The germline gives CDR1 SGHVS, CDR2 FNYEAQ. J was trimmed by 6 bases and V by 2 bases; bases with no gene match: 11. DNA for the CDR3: TGTGCCAGCAGCTTATTGGGGCAGGGGGTCGTGGATACGCAGTATTTT. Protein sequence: CASSLLGQGVVDTQYF.

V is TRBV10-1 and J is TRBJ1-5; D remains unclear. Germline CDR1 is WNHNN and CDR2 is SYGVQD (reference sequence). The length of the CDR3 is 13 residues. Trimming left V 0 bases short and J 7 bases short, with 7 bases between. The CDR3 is CASSESLGQPQHF. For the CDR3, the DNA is TGCGCCAGCAGTGAGTCGTTGGGGCAGCCCCAGCATTTT.

The CDR3: CASSQEWWSQSNGYTF. The CDR3 DNA sequence: TGCGCCAGCAGCCAAGAATGGTGGTCACAGAGTAATGGCTACACCTTC. The chain couples TRBV4-1 to TRBJ1-2; the D is unclear. Deletions cut 0 bases from V and 6 bases from J, with 17 bases between. CDR3 length: 16 residues. In germline, CDR1 is MGHRA, CDR2 YSYEKL.

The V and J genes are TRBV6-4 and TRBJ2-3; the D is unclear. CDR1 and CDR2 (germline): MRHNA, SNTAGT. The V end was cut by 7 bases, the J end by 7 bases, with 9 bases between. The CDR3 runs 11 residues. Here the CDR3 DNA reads TGTGCCAGCAAGGAGTCCCATACGCAGTATTTT. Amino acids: CASKESHTQYF.

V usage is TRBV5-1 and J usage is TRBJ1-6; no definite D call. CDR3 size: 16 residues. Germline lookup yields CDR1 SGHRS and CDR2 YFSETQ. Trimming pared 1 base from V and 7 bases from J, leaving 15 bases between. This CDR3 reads CASSLSAGRGNSPLHF. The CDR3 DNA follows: TGCGCCAGCAGCTTGTCGGCAGGACGAGGGAATTCACCCCTCCACTTT.

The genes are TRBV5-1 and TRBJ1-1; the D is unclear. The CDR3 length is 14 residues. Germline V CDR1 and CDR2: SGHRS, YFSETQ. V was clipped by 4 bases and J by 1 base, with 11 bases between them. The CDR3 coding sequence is TGCGCCAGCAGCGATCCCGGTGGGAACACTGAAGCTTTCTTT. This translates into CASSDPGGNTEAFF.

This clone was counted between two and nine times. CDR3 loop: CASSRDRSSGANVLTF. In DNA, the CDR3 is TGTGCCAGCAGCCGGGACCGAAGCTCTGGGGCCAACGTCCTGACTTTC. This chain links TRBV7-3 with TRBJ2-6; D is perhaps TRBD1 or TRBD2 (5 bases each). The CDR3 loop spans 16 amino acids. CDR1 and CDR2 (germline): SGHTA, FQGTGA. Trimming left V 5 bases short and J 0 bases short, with 11 bases between.

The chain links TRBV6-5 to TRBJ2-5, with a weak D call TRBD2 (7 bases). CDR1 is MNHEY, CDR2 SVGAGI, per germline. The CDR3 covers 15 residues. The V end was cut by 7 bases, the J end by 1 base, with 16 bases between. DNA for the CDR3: TGTGCCAGCACACGAAGGGGGGGACGCCAAGAGACCCAGTACTTC. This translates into CASTRRGGRQETQYF.

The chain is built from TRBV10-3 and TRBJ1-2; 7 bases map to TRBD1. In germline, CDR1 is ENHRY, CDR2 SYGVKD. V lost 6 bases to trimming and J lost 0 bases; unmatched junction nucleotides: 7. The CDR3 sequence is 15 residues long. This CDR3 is CAISQRTGANYGYTF. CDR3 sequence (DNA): TGTGCCATCAGCCAACGGACAGGAGCTAACTATGGCTACACCTTC.

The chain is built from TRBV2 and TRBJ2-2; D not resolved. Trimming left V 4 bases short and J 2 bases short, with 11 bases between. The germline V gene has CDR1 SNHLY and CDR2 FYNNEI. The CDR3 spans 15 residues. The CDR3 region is CASSVGRVNTGELFF. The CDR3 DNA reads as TGTGCCAGCAGTGTCGGGCGAGTAAACACCGGGGAGCTGTTTTTT.

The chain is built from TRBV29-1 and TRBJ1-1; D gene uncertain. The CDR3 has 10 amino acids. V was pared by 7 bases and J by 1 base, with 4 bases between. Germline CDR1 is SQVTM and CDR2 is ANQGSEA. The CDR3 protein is CSAQNTEAFF. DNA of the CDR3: TGCAGCGCTCAGAACACTGAAGCTTTCTTT.

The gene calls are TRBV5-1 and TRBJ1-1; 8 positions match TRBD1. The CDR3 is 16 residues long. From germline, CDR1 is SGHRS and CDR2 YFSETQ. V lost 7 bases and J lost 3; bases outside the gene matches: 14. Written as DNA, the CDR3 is TGCGCCAGCTCCCGAGCGACAGGGGTAGGAGACACTGAAGCTTTCTTT. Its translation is CASSRATGVGDTEAFF.

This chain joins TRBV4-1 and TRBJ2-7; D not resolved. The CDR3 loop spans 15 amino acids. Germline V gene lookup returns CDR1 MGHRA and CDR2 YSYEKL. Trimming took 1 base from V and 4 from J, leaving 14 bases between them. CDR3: CASSQVLRRQYEQYF. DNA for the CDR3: TGCGCCAGCAGCCAAGTTTTGAGGCGGCAATACGAGCAGTACTTC.